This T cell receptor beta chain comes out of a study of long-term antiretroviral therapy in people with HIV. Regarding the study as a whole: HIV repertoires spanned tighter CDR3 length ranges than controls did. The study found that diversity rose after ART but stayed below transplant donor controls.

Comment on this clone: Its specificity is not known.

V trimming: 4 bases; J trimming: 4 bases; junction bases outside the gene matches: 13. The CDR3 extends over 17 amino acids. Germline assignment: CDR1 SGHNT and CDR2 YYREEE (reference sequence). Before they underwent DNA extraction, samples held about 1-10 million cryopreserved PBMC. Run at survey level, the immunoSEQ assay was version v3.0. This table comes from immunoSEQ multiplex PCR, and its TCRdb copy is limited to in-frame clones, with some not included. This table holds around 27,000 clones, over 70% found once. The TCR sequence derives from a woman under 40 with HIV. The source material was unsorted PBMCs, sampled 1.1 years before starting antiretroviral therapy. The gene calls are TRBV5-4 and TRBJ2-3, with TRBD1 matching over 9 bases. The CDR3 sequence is CASSISPGTGPSDTQYF. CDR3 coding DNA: TGTGCCAGCAGCATTAGCCCCGGGACAGGGCCATCAGATACGCAGTATTTT.